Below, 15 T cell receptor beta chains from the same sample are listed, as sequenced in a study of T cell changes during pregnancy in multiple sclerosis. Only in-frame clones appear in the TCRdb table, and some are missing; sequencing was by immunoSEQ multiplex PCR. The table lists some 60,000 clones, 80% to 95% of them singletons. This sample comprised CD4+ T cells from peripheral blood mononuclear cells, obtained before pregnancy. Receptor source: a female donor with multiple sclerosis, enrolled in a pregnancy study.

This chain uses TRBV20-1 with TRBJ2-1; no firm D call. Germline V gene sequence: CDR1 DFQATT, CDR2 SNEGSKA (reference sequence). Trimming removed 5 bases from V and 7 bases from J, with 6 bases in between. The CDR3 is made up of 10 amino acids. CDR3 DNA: TGCAGTGCTGGCAGTAATGAGCAGTTCTTC. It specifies CSAGSNEQFF.

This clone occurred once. The CDR3 sequence: CASSAPGQGLSYEQYF. The CDR3 DNA reads TGTGCCAGCAGTGCTCCGGGACAGGGCCTCTCCTACGAGCAGTACTTC. The gene calls are TRBV6-1 and TRBJ2-7, with TRBD1 matching over 9 bases. The V gene end was trimmed by 4 bases and the J gene end by 0 bases; junction bases not matched to a gene: 7. Germline CDR1 reads MNHNS; CDR2 reads SASEGT. The CDR3 has 16 residues.

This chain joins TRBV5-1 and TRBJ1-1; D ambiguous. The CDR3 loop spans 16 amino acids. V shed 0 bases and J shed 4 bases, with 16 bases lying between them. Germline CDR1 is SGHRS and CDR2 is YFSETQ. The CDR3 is CASSLGLGGVGTEAFF. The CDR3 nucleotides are TGCGCCAGCAGCTTGGGACTTGGCGGGGTGGGCACTGAAGCTTTCTTT.

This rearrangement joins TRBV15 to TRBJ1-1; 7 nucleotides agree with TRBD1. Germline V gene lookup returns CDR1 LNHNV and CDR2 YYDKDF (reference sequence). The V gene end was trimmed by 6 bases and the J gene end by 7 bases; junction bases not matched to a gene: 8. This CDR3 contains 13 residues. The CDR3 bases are TGTGCCACCAGGGCAGGGACAGAAATTGAAGCTTTCTTT. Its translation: CATRAGTEIEAFF.

The CDR3 region has the DNA TGTGCCAGCAGTTTGCCGTTCGACAGATATCAGCCCCAGCATTTT. This translates into CASSLPFDRYQPQHF. This sequence joins TRBV6-1 and TRBJ1-5; TRBD1 might be the D (5 bases). This CDR3 has 15 amino acids. Germline V CDR1 and CDR2: MNHNS, SASEGT. V dropped 5 bases and J dropped 5 bases, with 16 bases sitting between them.

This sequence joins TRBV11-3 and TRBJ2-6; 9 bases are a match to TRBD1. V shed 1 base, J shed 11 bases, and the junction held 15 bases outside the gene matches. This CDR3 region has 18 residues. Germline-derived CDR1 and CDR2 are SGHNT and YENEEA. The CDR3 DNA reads TGTGCCAGCAGCTTAGGGAGGTTGGACAGGGGACACCCTGACGTCCTGACTTTC. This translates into CASSLGRLDRGHPDVLTF. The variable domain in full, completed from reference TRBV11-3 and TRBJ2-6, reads EAGVVQSPRYKIIEKKQPVAFWCNPISGHNTLYWYLQNLGQGPELLIRYENEEAVDDSQLPKDRFSAERLKGVDSTLKIQPAELGDSAVYLCASSLGRLDRGHPDVLTFGAGSRLTVL.

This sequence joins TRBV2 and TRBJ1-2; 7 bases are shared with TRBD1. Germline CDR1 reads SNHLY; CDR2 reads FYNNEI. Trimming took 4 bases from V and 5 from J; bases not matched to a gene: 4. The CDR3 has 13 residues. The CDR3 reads CASSVQGGYGYTF. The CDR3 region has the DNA TGTGCCAGCAGTGTTCAGGGGGGATATGGCTACACCTTC.

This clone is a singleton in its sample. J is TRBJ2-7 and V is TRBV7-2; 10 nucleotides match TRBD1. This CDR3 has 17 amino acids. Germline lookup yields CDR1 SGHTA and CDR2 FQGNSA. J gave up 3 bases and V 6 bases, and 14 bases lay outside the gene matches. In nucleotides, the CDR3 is TGTGCCAGCAGTCGAATTAGGGGGGGGACAGGGGTCTACGAGCAGTACTTC. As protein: CASSRIRGGTGVYEQYF.

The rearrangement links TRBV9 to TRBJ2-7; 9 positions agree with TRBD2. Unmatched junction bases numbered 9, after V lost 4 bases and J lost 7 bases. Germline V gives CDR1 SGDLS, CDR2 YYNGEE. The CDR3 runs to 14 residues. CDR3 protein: CASSILAGAGEQYF. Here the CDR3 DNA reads TGTGCCAGCAGCATTTTAGCGGGAGCTGGGGAGCAGTACTTC. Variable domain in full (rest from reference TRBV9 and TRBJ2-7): DSGVTQTPKHLITATGQRVTLRCSPRSGDLSVYWYQQSLDQGLQFLIQYYNGEERAKGNILERFSAQQFPDLHSELNLSSLELGDSALYFCASSILAGAGEQYFGPGTRLTVT.

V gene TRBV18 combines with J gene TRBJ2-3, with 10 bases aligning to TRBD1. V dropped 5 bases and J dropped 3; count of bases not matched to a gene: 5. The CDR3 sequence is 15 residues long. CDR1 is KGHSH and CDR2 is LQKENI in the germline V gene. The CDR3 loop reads CASSRDRGQTDTQYF. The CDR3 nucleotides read TGTGCCAGCTCAAGAGACAGGGGGCAGACAGATACGCAGTATTTT.

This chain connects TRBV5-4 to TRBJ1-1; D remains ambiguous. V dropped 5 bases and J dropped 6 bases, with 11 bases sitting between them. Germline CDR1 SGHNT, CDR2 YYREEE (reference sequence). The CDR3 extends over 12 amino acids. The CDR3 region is CASSSPGSEAFF. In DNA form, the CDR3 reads TGTGCCAGCAGTTCCCCGGGATCTGAAGCTTTCTTT. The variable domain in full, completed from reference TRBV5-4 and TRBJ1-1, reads ETGVTQSPTHLIKTRGQQVTLRCSSQSGHNTVSWYQQALGQGPQFIFQYYREEENGRGNFPPRFSGLQFPNYSSELNVNALELDDSALYLCASSSPGSEAFFGQGTRLTVV.

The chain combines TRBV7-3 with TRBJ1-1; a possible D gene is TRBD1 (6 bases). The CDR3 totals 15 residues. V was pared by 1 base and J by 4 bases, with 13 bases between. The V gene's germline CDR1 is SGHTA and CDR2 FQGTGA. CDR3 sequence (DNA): TGTGCCAGCAGCTTAAGTTCACAGGGCCGCACTGAAGCTTTCTTT. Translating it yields CASSLSSQGRTEAFF.

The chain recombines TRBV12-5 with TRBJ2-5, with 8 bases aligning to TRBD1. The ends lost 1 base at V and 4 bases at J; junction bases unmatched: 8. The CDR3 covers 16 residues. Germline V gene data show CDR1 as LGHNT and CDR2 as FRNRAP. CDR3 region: CASGLEIRTGIETQYF. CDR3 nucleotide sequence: TGTGCTAGTGGTTTGGAAATAAGGACAGGGATAGAGACCCAGTACTTC.

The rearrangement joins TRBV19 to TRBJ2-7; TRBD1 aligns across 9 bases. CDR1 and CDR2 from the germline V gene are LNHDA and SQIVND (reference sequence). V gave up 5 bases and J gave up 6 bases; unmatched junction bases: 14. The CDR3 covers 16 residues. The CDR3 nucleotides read TGTGCCAGTAGTCCGTCGGACAGGGGAAGAGTTGGCGAGCAGTACTTC. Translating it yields CASSPSDRGRVGEQYF.

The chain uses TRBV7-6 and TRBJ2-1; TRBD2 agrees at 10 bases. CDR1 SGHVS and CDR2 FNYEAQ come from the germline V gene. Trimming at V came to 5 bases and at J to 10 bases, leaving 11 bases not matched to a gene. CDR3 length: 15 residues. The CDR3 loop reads CASSLLAGGDGEQFF. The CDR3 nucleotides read TGTGCCAGCAGCCTCTTAGCGGGAGGAGACGGGGAGCAGTTCTTC.